Shown below are 19 T cell receptor beta chains from a single sample sequenced in a study of OX40 agonist ivuxolimab in advanced cancers. Repertoires were generated with immunoSEQ multiplex PCR, while TCRdb's copy carries only in-frame clones and drops some. The repertoire holds roughly 35,000 clones, with under 80% as singletons. This specimen was CD4+ or CD8+ T cells sorted from blood, taken in a trial of the OX40 agonist ivuxolimab. The receptors come from an adult with an advanced solid tumor such as melanoma, head and neck, liver or kidney cancer.

The rearrangement uses TRBV5-1 and TRBJ2-2; D could derive from TRBD1 or TRBD2 (6 bases each). V was cut by 0 bases and J by 7 bases, with 16 bases left in between. CDR3 length: 16 residues. Germline CDR1 is SGHRS and CDR2 is YFSETQ. CDR3 loop: CASSLDGGRYSGELFF. The DNA of the CDR3 is TGCGCCAGCAGCTTGGATGGGGGGCGTTATAGCGGGGAGCTGTTTTTT.

This chain uses TRBV5-6 with TRBJ2-2; TRBD1 matches 9 bases. CDR3 length: 16 amino acids. Trimming took 3 bases from V and 6 from J; bases not matched to a gene: 9. Germline loops: CDR1 SGHDT, CDR2 YYEEEE. The DNA for the CDR3 is TGTGCCAGCAGCTGGGGGACAGGGTTCCGATCCGGGGAGCTGTTTTTT. This translates into CASSWGTGFRSGELFF.

The chain couples TRBV5-8 to TRBJ1-3; 9 positions match TRBD1. J gave up 0 bases and V 3 bases, and 7 bases lay outside the gene matches. The CDR3 runs to 17 residues. CDR1 and CDR2 from the germline V gene are SGHTS and YDEGEE. CDR3 coding DNA: TGTGCCAGCAGCTCCGGGACAGGGATCCGCTCTGGAAACACCATATATTTT. Its protein is CASSSGTGIRSGNTIYF.

J is TRBJ1-5 and V is TRBV6-1; D gene ambiguous. The germline gives CDR1 MNHNS, CDR2 SASEGT. The V end lost 5 bases, the J end lost 1 base, and 9 bases lay between the germline ends. This CDR3 is built from 14 residues. CDR3 sequence (DNA): TGTGCCAGCAGTACGTATCAGAGCAATCAGCCCCAGCATTTT. Residues: CASSTYQSNQPQHF.

This clone is classed as medium-sized. DNA of the CDR3: TGTGCCAGCACCACCGCGGAGGGCGCTAATGAAAAACTGTTTTTT. This codes for CASTTAEGANEKLFF. The chain is built from TRBV2 and TRBJ1-4; unclear D gene. Trimming shortened V by 7 bases and J by 3 bases, and 15 bases separated the two germline ends. The CDR3 is 15 amino acids. The V gene's germline CDR1 is SNHLY and CDR2 FYNNEI.

This chain links TRBV7-9 with TRBJ1-6; D call uncertain. This CDR3 has 13 residues. Per germline, CDR1 SEHNR and CDR2 FQNEAQ (reference sequence). Trimming shortened V by 2 bases and J by 12 bases, and 11 bases separated the two germline ends. DNA for the CDR3: TGTGCCAGCAGCTTATTAATGGAGCTACCCCTCCACTTT. The encoded protein is CASSLLMELPLHF. The complete variable domain, with remaining parts taken from reference TRBV7-9 and TRBJ1-6, reads DTGVSQNPRHKITKRGQNVTFRCDPISEHNRLYWYRQTLGQGPEFLTYFQNEAQLEKSRLLSDRFSAERPKGSFSTLEIQRTEQGDSAMYLCASSLLMELPLHFGNGTRLTVT.

The rearrangement joins TRBV30 to TRBJ1-1, with D uncertain. The V end was cut by 1 base, the J end by 3 bases, with 12 bases between. Germline loops: CDR1 GTSNPN, CDR2 SVGIG (reference sequence). This CDR3 spans 14 amino acids. The CDR3 DNA reads as TGTGCCTGGAGTGGTGTCCCCCGGGACACTGAAGCTTTCTTT. Its translation is CAWSGVPRDTEAFF.

This clone has only one observation. V is TRBV5-1 and J is TRBJ2-1, with 7 bases lining up with TRBD1. The germline V gene has CDR1 SGHRS and CDR2 YFSETQ. This CDR3 comprises 12 residues. J was trimmed by 8 bases and V by 2 bases; bases with no gene match: 1. The CDR3 sequence: CASSLGGHEQFF. The CDR3 DNA follows: TGCGCCAGCAGCTTAGGGGGCCATGAGCAGTTCTTC. The full variable domain, its missing parts supplied by reference TRBV5-1 and TRBJ2-1, is KAGVTQTPRYLIKTRGQQVTLSCSPISGHRSVSWYQQTPGQGLQFLFEYFSETQRNKGNFPGRFSGRQFSNSRSEMNVSTLELGDSALYLCASSLGGHEQFFGPGTRLTVL.

This chain joins TRBV6-5 and TRBJ1-1; no clear D gene. This CDR3 has 15 amino acids. Germline V gene data show CDR1 as MNHEY and CDR2 as SVGAGI. The V and J ends lost 8 bases and 3 bases respectively, with 19 bases between them. This CDR3 is CASEPLGQWDTEAFF. The CDR3 region has the DNA TGTGCCAGCGAACCCTTGGGTCAGTGGGACACTGAAGCTTTCTTT.

J is TRBJ1-2 and V is TRBV7-8; the match to TRBD1 covers 7 bases. V dropped 2 bases and J dropped 6; count of bases not matched to a gene: 9. The CDR3 is made up of 15 amino acids. Germline V gene lookup returns CDR1 SGHVS and CDR2 FQNEAQ. CDR3 region: CASSLSTGRLNGYTF. The CDR3, as DNA: TGTGCCAGCAGCTTATCGACAGGGAGATTGAATGGCTACACCTTC.

The chain is built from TRBV6-1 and TRBJ2-3; no definite D call. The germline V gene encodes CDR1 MNHNS and CDR2 SASEGT. The CDR3 has 13 amino acids. Trimming took 3 bases from V and 2 from J, leaving 6 bases between them. The CDR3 nucleotides are TGTGCCAGCAGTGACTTGTTCACAGATACGCAGTATTTT. It yields the protein CASSDLFTDTQYF.

This sequence joins TRBV19 and TRBJ2-2; 10 bases align to TRBD2. CDR1 LNHDA and CDR2 SQIVND come from the germline V gene (reference sequence). Germline trimming cut 2 bases from V and 4 bases from J; bases unmatched to any gene: 4. This CDR3 has 16 residues. CDR3 amino acids: CASSILAGAPTGELFF. CDR3 DNA sequence: TGTGCCAGTAGTATACTAGCGGGGGCTCCCACCGGGGAGCTGTTTTTT.

Turning to this clone: The sample carries other DNA sequences with the same CDR3. V is TRBV5-1 and J is TRBJ2-7; either TRBD1 or TRBD2 may supply D (5 bases each). The CDR3 runs 14 residues. Germline V CDR1 and CDR2: SGHRS, YFSETQ. V was trimmed by 0 bases and J by 0 bases, leaving 7 bases between them. Written as DNA, the CDR3 is TGCGCCAGCAGCTTGGCAGGGACCTCCTACGAGCAGTACTTC. Translated, it gives CASSLAGTSYEQYF.

The V and J genes are TRBV18 and TRBJ1-1; unclear D gene. The CDR3 contains 14 residues. V was trimmed by 2 bases and J by 4 bases, leaving 11 bases between them. The germline V gene has CDR1 KGHSH and CDR2 LQKENI. For the CDR3, the DNA is TGTGCCAGCTCACCATCAAGTGTAGGCACTGAAGCTTTCTTT. Residues: CASSPSSVGTEAFF. Based on the CDR3 plus reference TRBV18 and TRBJ1-1, the full variable domain is NAGVMQNPRHLVRRRGQEARLRCSPMKGHSHVYWYRQLPEEGLKFMVYLQKENIIDESGMPKERFSAEFPKEGPSILRIQQVVRGDSAAYFCASSPSSVGTEAFFGQGTRLTVV.

This chain uses TRBV10-3 with TRBJ2-7; D is perhaps TRBD1 (5 bases). Germline CDR1 ENHRY, CDR2 SYGVKD. Deletions cut 3 bases from V and 4 bases from J, with 16 bases between. The CDR3 runs 15 residues. The CDR3 reads CAISDVKGRSYEQYF. The CDR3 bases are TGTGCCATCAGTGATGTGAAGGGGCGATCGTACGAGCAGTACTTC.

The chain joins TRBV10-2 to TRBJ1-3; 7 bases are shared with TRBD1. The length of the CDR3 is 17 residues. V was clipped by 3 bases and J by 0 bases; unmatched bases: 8. Germline-derived CDR1 and CDR2 are WSHSY and SAAADI. CDR3 bases: TGCGCCAGCAGTGAACAATCACGACAGGGCTCTGGAAACACCATATATTTT. Translating gives CASSEQSRQGSGNTIYF.

V and J are TRBV7-8 and TRBJ2-7; 10 positions match TRBD1. Per germline, CDR1 SGHVS and CDR2 FQNEAQ. The CDR3 totals 15 residues. Trimming at V came to 4 bases and at J to 1 base, leaving 4 bases not matched to a gene. CDR3 in DNA: TGTGCCAGCAGCTCGTTGGACAGGGGGTCCTACGAGCAGTACTTC. Protein product: CASSSLDRGSYEQYF.

The sample holds one count of this clone. The J gene is TRBJ1-6, the V gene TRBV6-5; maybe TRBD1 (5 bases). The CDR3 consists of 14 residues. Germline lookup yields CDR1 MNHEY and CDR2 SVGAGI. Trimming took 0 bases from V and 10 from J, leaving 10 bases between them. The CDR3 sequence is CASSYSAGNSPLHF. Written as DNA, the CDR3 is TGTGCCAGCAGTTACTCGGCAGGGAACTCACCCCTCCACTTT.

V and J are TRBV5-1 and TRBJ1-1; D is possibly TRBD1 (6 bases). Germline lookup yields CDR1 SGHRS and CDR2 YFSETQ. The length of the CDR3 is 15 residues. V was cut by 4 bases and J by 6 bases, with 19 bases left in between. This chain's CDR3 is CASSPIGGGIAEAFF. CDR3 in DNA: TGCGCCAGCAGCCCGATAGGGGGAGGGATTGCTGAAGCTTTCTTT.